This TCR beta chain was found in a study of cytomegalovirus exposure and HLA in healthy donors. This clone has just one count. Its antigen is undetermined. With 60 Vbeta and 13 Jbeta primers, the PCR was carried out. Using immunoSEQ multiplex PCR, the repertoire was profiled, and TCRdb retains in-frame clones only, with some absent. The sample lists 100,000 to 150,000 clones, around four fifths occurring once. Study-wide results and limits: As a later analysis revealed, most CMV-associated TCR beta chains appeared HLA-restricted. Owing to their indistinguishability, certain V segments, notably TRBV6-2 and TRBV6-3, were excluded. Confirmation in vitro established that a few CMV-associated chains were specific for CMV antigens. TCR beta V- and J-gene trimming was later associated with a missense DCLRE1C variant.

The junction had 4 bases not matched to a gene; V was cut back by 2 bases and J by 4 bases. This CDR3 is 15 amino acids long. Germline CDR1 reads MDHEN; CDR2 reads SYDVKM. This chain uses TRBV28 with TRBJ2-3; TRBD1 matches 9 bases. Sample: PBMCs. The TCR originated in a female donor in good health and CMV-seronegative. The CDR3 is CASSLPGTGSDTQYF. Written as DNA, the CDR3 is TGTGCCAGCAGTTTACCCGGGACAGGGTCAGATACGCAGTATTTT.